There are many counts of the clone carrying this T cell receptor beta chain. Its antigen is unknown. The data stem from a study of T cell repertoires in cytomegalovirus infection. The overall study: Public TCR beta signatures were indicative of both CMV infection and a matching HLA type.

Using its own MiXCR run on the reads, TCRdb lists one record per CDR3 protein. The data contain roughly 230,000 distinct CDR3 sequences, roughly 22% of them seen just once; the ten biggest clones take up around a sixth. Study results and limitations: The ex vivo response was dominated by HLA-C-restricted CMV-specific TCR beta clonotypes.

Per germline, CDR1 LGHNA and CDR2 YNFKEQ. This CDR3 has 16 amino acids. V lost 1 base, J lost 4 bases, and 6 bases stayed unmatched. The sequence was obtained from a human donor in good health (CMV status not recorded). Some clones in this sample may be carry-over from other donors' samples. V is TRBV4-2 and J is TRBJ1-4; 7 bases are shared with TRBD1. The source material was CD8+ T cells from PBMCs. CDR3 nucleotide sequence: TGTGCCAGCAGCCAAGCTACGACAGGGCTTAATGAAAAACTGTTTTTT. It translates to CASSQATTGLNEKLFF.